This is a list of T cell receptor beta chains from one sample in a study of CD8+ T cells in alopecia areata. Assay used: immunoSEQ multiplex PCR; TCRdb lists only in-frame clones, some missing. The sample contains about 150,000 clones, 80% to 90% of which appear only once. Here the sequenced sample was CD8+ T cells sorted from blood, taken at week 0. Receptors originate from a human donor with alopecia areata. Both conserved end residues are trimmed from each CDR3. Fields, in order: CDR3 protein, J gene, V gene.

CDR3: ASSLERGYEQY
J: TRBJ2-7
V: TRBV5-1

CDR3: ASSSTGGNTEAF
J: TRBJ1-1
V: TRBV7-9

CDR3: ASRTGYDSKQY
J: TRBJ2-7
V: TRBV6-1

CDR3: ASQKGGTGELF
J: TRBJ2-2
V: TRBV25-1

CDR3: ASSQRDRIYEQY
J: TRBJ2-7
V: TRBV5-4

CDR3: ASSPGSGLAGEF
J: TRBJ2-1
V: TRBV27

CDR3: ASRSHRNQPQH
J: TRBJ1-5
V: TRBV6-5

CDR3: ASSFSGQGINEQF
J: TRBJ2-1
V: TRBV11-2

CDR3: AISESSRATEAF
J: TRBJ1-1
V: TRBV10-3

CDR3: AWSDGETEAF
J: TRBJ1-1
V: TRBV30

CDR3: ASSQEEQDPQH
J: TRBJ1-5
V: TRBV4-1

CDR3: ASSPDGSYEQY
J: TRBJ2-7
V: TRBV7-6

CDR3: SVEGWTGGNTEAF
J: TRBJ1-1
V: TRBV29-1

CDR3: ASSDANMFSDEQY
J: TRBJ2-7
V: TRBV7-9

CDR3: ASSFTSGRYTGELF
J: TRBJ2-2
V: TRBV7-8

CDR3: ASSLASQRVLRSSTDTQY
J: TRBJ2-3
V: TRBV7-2

CDR3: SVELPSGKRTGELF
J: TRBJ2-2
V: TRBV29-1

CDR3: ASSWTSGTGELF
J: TRBJ2-2
V: TRBV6-5

CDR3: ASSSVPGLSGANVLT
J: TRBJ2-6
V: TRBV27

CDR3: AWSLGTSVSSYEQY
J: TRBJ2-7
V: TRBV30

CDR3: ASSLGTREQY
J: TRBJ2-7
V: TRBV7-9

CDR3: ASSLGDGTYEQY
J: TRBJ2-7
V: TRBV5-1

CDR3: ASIDPNTGELF
J: TRBJ2-2
V: TRBV2

CDR3: ASSLSRGSTGELF
J: TRBJ2-2
V: TRBV11-1

CDR3: AWSVQGSYEQY
J: TRBJ2-7
V: TRBV30

CDR3: ASSLQGAIQETQY
J: TRBJ2-5
V: TRBV7-9

CDR3: ASSPRTGWTGELF
J: TRBJ2-2
V: TRBV18

CDR3: ASSFGTGGSDNEQF
J: TRBJ2-1
V: TRBV5-1

CDR3: ASSLGHGRAGANVLT
J: TRBJ2-6
V: TRBV7-9

CDR3: AISEIVTIPGVGYT
J: TRBJ1-2
V: TRBV10-3

CDR3: ASSLRGTSGGDSTDTQY
J: TRBJ2-3
V: TRBV4-2

CDR3: ASSPDRSTGELF
J: TRBJ2-2
V: TRBV5-1

CDR3: ASSQERDRGRDWSYNEQF
J: TRBJ2-1
V: TRBV4-1

CDR3: ASSLGASGSTDTQY
J: TRBJ2-3
V: TRBV11-2